Sequencing of this T cell receptor beta chain was carried out in a study of blood T cell repertoires in COVID-19. Study in general: Acute and convalescent COVID-19 samples came from the United States, Italy and Spain. Nucleic acid was either cDNA or gDNA, and it came from T cells, B-cell-depleted T cells, or PBMCs.

V was clipped by 1 base and J by 7 bases, with 17 bases between them. CDR3 length: 16 residues. Per germline, CDR1 KGHDR and CDR2 SFDVKD. The data were produced by immunoSEQ multiplex PCR, yet TCRdb's version contains in-frame clones alone and is incomplete. The table records approximately 190,000 clones, approximately 82% of them present only once. The chain uses TRBV24-1 and TRBJ2-3; D is perhaps TRBD2 (5 bases). This TCR derives from a human donor with acute or convalescent COVID-19. The donor label of this sample is uncertain. The sample was peripheral blood. The CDR3 sequence is CATSDLAESRRNTQYF. CDR3 nucleotide sequence: TGTGCCACCAGTGATTTAGCGGAGTCACGACGGAATACGCAGTATTTT.